The clone carrying this T cell receptor (beta chain) was seen ten or more times. The source of the sample is a study of low-dose radiotherapy and immunotherapy resistance in tumors. Study-wide context: Participants in Cohort 1 were administered 0.5 Gy per fraction at 2-week intervals, to a cumulative dose of 6.5 Gy. Cohort 2 was treated with 1 Gy per fraction every two weeks, amounting to 13 Gy across 26 weeks. With cycle 1 day 1 as the start, patients took oral aspirin 300 mg daily for four cycles.

First-strand cDNA used TRAV- and TRBV-specific primers, covering alpha and beta chains. A 20-cycle PCR with a constant-region primer and V-primer adapter amplified TCRs. Isolated mRNA underwent amplification by in vitro transcription. TCRdb re-analysed the reads in MiXCR, keeping a single row per CDR3 protein. The table records tens of thousands of distinct CDR3 sequences, about a quarter of them present only once. Time point described: before trial treatment. The CDR3 loop spans 12 amino acids. The V gene's germline CDR1 is SQVTM and CDR2 ANQGSEA. After removal of 4 bases from V and 5 bases from J, the junction contained 4 bases not matched to a gene.

Sequencing was performed on PBMCs, taken before treatment. The V and J genes are TRBV29-1 and TRBJ2-7; TRBD1 agrees at 8 bases. This TCR was sampled from a male donor with rectosigmoid adenocarcinoma. The CDR3 protein is CSVGRGQDEQYF. The CDR3 nucleotides read TGCAGCGTTGGCAGGGGGCAGGACGAGCAGTACTTC.